This T cell receptor (beta chain) was sequenced for a study of cytotoxic CD8 clonotypes in ibrutinib-treated CLL (dated by TCRdb to 2020 to 2023). About the investigation overall: The cohort had 11 relapsed/refractory and some 15 treatment-naive patients; some 17 were IGHV unmutated. Every remission and progressive disease sample was obtained while ibrutinib was still being received by the patients. Longitudinal samples were obtainable from about 30% of the roughly 86 participants in the trial. On average, each sample yielded about 260,000 productive templates and about 100,000 productive rearrangements. Responses were partial in roughly 24 patients and complete in 2; after median about 68 months follow-up, about 14 stayed in remission and about twelve progressed. Response samples were taken after a median of 12 months on treatment, ranging from about 6 to 40 months. Cryopreserved peripheral blood mononuclear cells were collected at three points: before therapy, at response, and at either sustained remission or disease progression.

For CDR1 and CDR2, the germline V gene lists SNHLY and FYNNEI. V and J are trimmed by 8 bases and 3 bases, and the gene matches miss 9 bases of the junction. Counted from cysteine to phenylalanine, this CDR3 has 14 amino acids. Only the CDR3 portion is preserved as DNA: 42 bases, with reading frame beginning at the first base. This sample's time point label indicates: progressive disease on ibrutinib. For TCR beta library preparation, around 2.2 micrograms of genomic DNA was extracted from cryopreserved PBMCs. Longitudinal blood samples from CLL patients receiving ibrutinib monotherapy were subjected to high-throughput TCR beta sequencing. The patients took part in an open-label, single-center phase 2 trial of ibrutinib monotherapy. The goal of deep resolution MiSeq sequencing was a depth between 1 in 1 million and 1 in 200,000 T cells, and coverage averaged 10x per clonotype. TCR beta libraries were generated with the immunoSEQ hsTCRB Kit. The study's own analysis went as follows. ImmunoSEQ Data Assistant and ImmunoSEQ Analyzer were used for data analysis, and V, D and J genes were assigned according to IMGT definitions. Clonality was computed as one minus normalized Shannon entropy of productive rearrangement frequencies, ranging from 0 to 1. Only overrepresented clonotypes making up at least 0.05% of the repertoire of each patient were included in the public clonotype analysis. About a dozen age-matched healthy donor repertoires from immuneACCESS were used as controls for clonality. TCRdb took over this immuneACCESS table, retaining in-frame rearrangements with V and J assigned. Such tables are incomplete; in checked studies, under half of the missing clones stem from an unresolved V gene, and the remainder is unexplained. Clone size and V and J calls were adopted from that table, with D and trimming inferred from the DNA. Present in this sample are roughly 58,000 clones, 50% to 70% of which were seen just once. The ten largest clones add up to 20% to 30% of the sample.

What the research found in general, with its limitations: Baseline clonality exceeded that of age-matched healthy donors and correlated strongly with circulating CD8+ T-cell counts. An increase in clonality was observed at ibrutinib response, with clonality remaining stable during sustained remission and falling back toward baseline at progression. Sustained-remission and progressing patients did not have matched sampling times, and lymph node repertoires were not examined. Public clonotypes were rare and either shrank or stayed stable during treatment, and the rise in clonality at ibrutinib response reflected expansion of private clonotypes.

This clone has just a few counts. No cognate antigen has been identified for it. No base qualities exist here, and no much larger clone lies one base off it. The specimen comprised PBMCs, sampled at disease progression, from a patient treated with ibrutinib. Rearrangement joined TRBV2 to TRBJ2-7; the central 8 bases match TRBD1. The sequence was obtained from a human donor with chronic lymphocytic leukemia. The DNA sequence is TGTGCCAGCGGGGATCAGGGGGCTAGCTACGAGCAGTACTTC. This gives the protein CASGDQGASYEQYF.